Following are 18 T cell receptor beta chains from one sample sequenced in a study of beta chain features in type 1 diabetes. Notes on the study in general: Moderate but significant shortening of TCRB CDR3s was recorded in all four CD4+ subsets from Type 1 diabetes patients.

Antigen specificity for these receptors is unknown. The authors reverse transcribed all of the isolated RNA, so sequencing captured expressed TCRB transcripts. Sequencing used immunoSEQ multiplex PCR; TCRdb keeps in-frame clones, though not all of them. The table has 550,000 to 850,000 clones, about an eighth seen once. Sequencing was done on a sample of naive CD4+ T cells from blood. These receptors all stem from a man aged 18 to 35 with type 1 diabetes.

Here the CDR3 reads CATSRDTAGGHNEQFF. The CDR3 DNA is TGTGCCACCAGCAGAGATACGGCGGGGGGACACAATGAGCAGTTCTTC. V and J are TRBV15 and TRBJ2-1, with 8 bases matching TRBD2. J was trimmed by 5 bases and V by 0 bases; bases with no gene match: 6. The CDR3 runs to 16 residues. Germline V lookup: CDR1 LNHNV, CDR2 YYDKDF (reference sequence).

Points on this clone: At the DNA level, this CDR3 is encoded by other sequences in the same sample as well. The chain recombines TRBV4-1 with TRBJ1-5, with D perhaps matching TRBD1 (6 bases). Trimming shortened V by 0 bases and J by 4 bases, and 7 bases separated the two germline ends. CDR1 is MGHRA, CDR2 YSYEKL, per germline. The CDR3 is made up of 14 amino acids. CDR3 coding DNA: TGCGCCAGCAGCCAAGAAGGGGGAAATCAGCCCCAGCATTTT. This sequence encodes CASSQEGGNQPQHF.

This clone was seen a few times. This chain links TRBV4-1 with TRBJ2-5; no reliable D call. V was shortened by 1 base and J by 4 bases, with 10 bases between the two germline ends. The CDR3 is made up of 14 amino acids. The germline V gene has CDR1 MGHRA and CDR2 YSYEKL. The CDR3 reads CASSQVPGPETQYF. Here the CDR3 DNA reads TGCGCCAGCAGCCAAGTTCCGGGCCCAGAGACCCAGTACTTC.

This clone showed up just a few times. The chain carries TRBV5-6 and TRBJ1-3, with TRBD1 matching over 9 bases. After removal of 4 bases from V and 8 bases from J, the junction contained 10 bases not matched to a gene. The germline V gene encodes CDR1 SGHDT and CDR2 YYEEEE. The length of the CDR3 is 15 residues. The CDR3 nucleotides are TGTGCCAGCAGCGCGAGTTCAACAGGGGGCTACACCATATATTTT. It specifies CASSASSTGGYTIYF.

The chain couples TRBV9 to TRBJ2-2; 7 positions agree with TRBD1. This CDR3 has 15 residues. The V and J ends lost 0 bases and 7 bases, in that order; junction bases with no gene match: 6. CDR1 is SGDLS, CDR2 YYNGEE, per germline. The CDR3 region has the DNA TGTGCCAGCAGCGTAGTAGGACAGGCGGTCGGGGAGCTGTTTTTT. It yields the protein CASSVVGQAVGELFF.

The V call is TRBV10-3, the J call TRBJ1-1, with 10 bases matching TRBD1. Germline CDR1 reads ENHRY; CDR2 reads SYGVKD. The CDR3 runs to 17 residues. Trimming at V came to 2 bases and at J to 1 base, leaving 7 bases not matched to a gene. This CDR3 reads CAISEGGQGPSNTEAFF. Written as DNA, the CDR3 is TGTGCCATCAGTGAGGGGGGACAGGGGCCGTCGAACACTGAAGCTTTCTTT.

The table lists this clone with a few counts. This sequence joins TRBV30 and TRBJ1-3, with D possibly matching TRBD1 (6 bases). CDR1 and CDR2 from the germline V gene are GTSNPN and SVGIG (reference sequence). V was trimmed by 2 bases and J by 7 bases, leaving 12 bases between them. The CDR3 sequence is 13 residues long. In DNA, the CDR3 is TGTGCCTGGAGTTTGGGGGCTTGGAACACCATATATTTT. It translates to CAWSLGAWNTIYF.

This clone was counted only a few times. The germline gene is not matched at one end of the junction; a read error may be the cause. The chain carries TRBV10-3 and TRBJ1-5; possible D gene TRBD1, 5 bases. CDR1 is ENHRY, CDR2 SYGVKD, per germline. The CDR3 is 14 residues long. The CDR3 region is CAISIQVSDQPQHF. The CDR3 nucleotides are TGTGCCATCAGCATACAGGTTAGCGATCAGCCCCAGCATTTT.

This chain connects TRBV29-1 to TRBJ2-2; possibly TRBD1 or TRBD2 for D (5 bases each). From germline, CDR1 is SQVTM and CDR2 ANQGSEA. V shed 5 bases and J shed 4 bases, with 14 bases lying between them. The CDR3 length is 14 residues. The CDR3 loop is CSVLGTWSTGELFF. CDR3 DNA sequence: TGCAGCGTTCTGGGGACCTGGAGCACCGGGGAGCTGTTTTTT.

This clone came up a few times. The J gene is TRBJ1-6, the V gene TRBV9; D unresolved. The germline gives CDR1 SGDLS, CDR2 YYNGEE. The germline V and J ends were trimmed by 3 bases and 9 bases, with 10 bases remaining between them. The CDR3 is 13 residues long. The CDR3 sequence: CASSEASGSPLHF. CDR3 coding DNA: TGTGCCAGCAGCGAGGCCTCAGGTTCACCCCTCCACTTT.

The chain joins TRBV5-1 to TRBJ2-3; possibly TRBD1 for D (7 bases). Germline values: CDR1 SGHRS, CDR2 YFSETQ. This CDR3 comprises 14 residues. V gave up 2 bases and J gave up 3 bases, with 10 bases separating them. DNA of the CDR3: TGCGCCAGCAGCTTACAGGGGAGGACAGATACGCAGTATTTT. Protein sequence: CASSLQGRTDTQYF. Looking up the rest from reference TRBV5-1 and TRBJ2-3 gives the full variable domain: KAGVTQTPRYLIKTRGQQVTLSCSPISGHRSVSWYQQTPGQGLQFLFEYFSETQRNKGNFPGRFSGRQFSNSRSEMNVSTLELGDSALYLCASSLQGRTDTQYFGPGTRLTVL.

This sequence joins TRBV5-1 and TRBJ2-4, with D perhaps given as TRBD1 or TRBD2 (6 bases each). The CDR3 has 12 amino acids. Germline CDR1 and CDR2: SGHRS and YFSETQ. V gave up 0 bases and J gave up 15 bases, with 13 bases separating them. CDR3 DNA sequence: TGCGCCAGCAGCTTGGAGTATGGGGGGCGGTACTTC. It encodes CASSLEYGGRYF.

Written as DNA, the CDR3 is TGTGCCAGCAGCTTAACAGGACCGGCAACTAATGAAAAACTGTTTTTT. Its translation is CASSLTGPATNEKLFF. The chain couples TRBV7-3 to TRBJ1-4, with D unresolved. V was pared by 0 bases and J by 0 bases, with 8 bases between. This CDR3 is built from 16 residues. From germline, CDR1 is SGHTA and CDR2 FQGTGA. Variable domain in full (rest from reference TRBV7-3 and TRBJ1-4): GAGVSQTPSNKVTEKGKYVELRCDPISGHTALYWYRQSLGQGPEFLIYFQGTGAADDSGLPNDRFFAVRPEGSVSTLKIQRTERGDSAVYLCASSLTGPATNEKLFFGSGTQLSVL.

This clone was counted a few times. The gene calls are TRBV6-5 and TRBJ2-7; 8 bases line up with TRBD1. The CDR3 totals 11 residues. Germline CDR1 is MNHEY and CDR2 is SVGAGI. Trimming at V came to 6 bases and at J to 6 bases, leaving 1 base not matched to a gene. The CDR3 loop reads CASRTGVEQYF. For the CDR3, the DNA is TGTGCCAGCAGGACAGGGGTCGAGCAGTACTTC.

The CDR3: CASSLREGDTQYF. The CDR3 DNA is TGCGCCAGCAGCTTGAGGGAAGGAGATACGCAGTATTTT. The chain has TRBV5-1 and TRBJ2-3; no firm D call. Germline lookup yields CDR1 SGHRS and CDR2 YFSETQ. Trimming cost V 1 base and J 5 bases, with 8 bases left between them. The length of the CDR3 is 13 residues.

This clone was counted between two and nine times. DNA of the CDR3: TGTGCCTGGACTGGGGGAGTAGGTTTCGCTGAGCAGTTCTTC. Protein sequence: CAWTGGVGFAEQFF. V gene TRBV30 combines with J gene TRBJ2-1; either TRBD1 or TRBD2 may supply D (5 bases each). This CDR3 contains 14 residues. V was cut by 4 bases and J by 9 bases, with 19 bases left in between. Germline lookup yields CDR1 GTSNPN and CDR2 SVGIG (reference sequence).

This chain connects TRBV2 to TRBJ2-2, with 7 bases fitting TRBD1. CDR1 and CDR2 from the germline V gene are SNHLY and FYNNEI. CDR3 length: 14 residues. V was pared by 8 bases and J by 0 bases, with 3 bases of the junction left unmatched. CDR3 in DNA: TGTGCCAGCGGGGACAGAGCGAACACCGGGGAGCTGTTTTTT. As protein: CASGDRANTGELFF.

The sample holds a few counts of this clone. The chain uses TRBV15 and TRBJ1-5; 8 positions agree with TRBD1. Per the germline V gene, CDR1 is LNHNV and CDR2 is YYDKDF (reference sequence). The V and J ends lost 1 base and 6 bases, in that order; junction bases with no gene match: 2. The CDR3 consists of 14 residues. The CDR3 coding sequence is TGTGCCACCAGCAGAGCAGGGGGCGGTCAGCCCCAGCATTTT. Amino acid sequence: CATSRAGGGQPQHF.